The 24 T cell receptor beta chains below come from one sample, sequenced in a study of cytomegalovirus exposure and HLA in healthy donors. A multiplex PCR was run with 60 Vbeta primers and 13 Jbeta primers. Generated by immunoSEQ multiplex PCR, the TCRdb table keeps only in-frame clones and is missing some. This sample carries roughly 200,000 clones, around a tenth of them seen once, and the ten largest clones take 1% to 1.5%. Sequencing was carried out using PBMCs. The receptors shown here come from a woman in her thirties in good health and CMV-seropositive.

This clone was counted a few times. CDR3 in DNA: TGTGCCAGCAGCGTAGGGACAGGGGGAAACTATGGCTACACCTTC. Amino acid sequence: CASSVGTGGNYGYTF. The rearrangement links TRBV9 to TRBJ1-2; TRBD1 aligns across 10 bases. With 0 bases clipped from V and 2 bases from J, the junction kept 1 base outside the gene matches. The CDR3 totals 15 residues. Germline CDR1 reads SGDLS; CDR2 reads YYNGEE. The full variable domain, rest sourced from reference TRBV9 and TRBJ1-2, is DSGVTQTPKHLITATGQRVTLRCSPRSGDLSVYWYQQSLDQGLQFLIQYYNGEERAKGNILERFSAQQFPDLHSELNLSSLELGDSALYFCASSVGTGGNYGYTFGSGTRLTVV.

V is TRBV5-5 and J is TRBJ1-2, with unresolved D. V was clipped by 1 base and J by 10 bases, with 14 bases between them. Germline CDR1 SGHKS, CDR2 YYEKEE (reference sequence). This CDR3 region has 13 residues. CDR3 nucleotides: TGTGCCAGCAGCTTGAACCCCACAGCAGTCTACACCTTC. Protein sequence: CASSLNPTAVYTF.

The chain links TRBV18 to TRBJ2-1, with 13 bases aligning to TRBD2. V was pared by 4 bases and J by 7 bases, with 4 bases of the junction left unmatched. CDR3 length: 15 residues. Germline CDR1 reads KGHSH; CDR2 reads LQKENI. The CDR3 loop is CASSHTSGRANEQFF. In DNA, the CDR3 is TGTGCCAGCTCACACACTAGCGGGAGGGCGAATGAGCAGTTCTTC.

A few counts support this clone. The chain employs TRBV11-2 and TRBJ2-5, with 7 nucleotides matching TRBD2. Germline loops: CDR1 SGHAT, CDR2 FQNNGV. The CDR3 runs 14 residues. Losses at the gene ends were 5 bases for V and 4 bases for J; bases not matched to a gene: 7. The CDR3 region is CASSVRWGGETQYF. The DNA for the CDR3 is TGTGCCAGCAGCGTACGGTGGGGGGGAGAGACCCAGTACTTC.

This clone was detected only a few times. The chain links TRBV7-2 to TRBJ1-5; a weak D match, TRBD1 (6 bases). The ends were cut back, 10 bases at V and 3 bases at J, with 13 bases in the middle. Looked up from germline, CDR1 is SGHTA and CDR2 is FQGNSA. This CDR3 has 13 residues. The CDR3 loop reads CATRGQHNQPQHF. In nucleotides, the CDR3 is TGTGCCACCAGAGGACAGCACAATCAGCCCCAGCATTTT.

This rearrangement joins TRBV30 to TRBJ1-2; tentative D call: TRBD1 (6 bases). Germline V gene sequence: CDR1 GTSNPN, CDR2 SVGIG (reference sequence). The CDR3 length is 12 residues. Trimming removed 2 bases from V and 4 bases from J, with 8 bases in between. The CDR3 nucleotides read TGTGCCTGGAGTTCACAGGGCTATGGCTACACCTTC. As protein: CAWSSQGYGYTF.

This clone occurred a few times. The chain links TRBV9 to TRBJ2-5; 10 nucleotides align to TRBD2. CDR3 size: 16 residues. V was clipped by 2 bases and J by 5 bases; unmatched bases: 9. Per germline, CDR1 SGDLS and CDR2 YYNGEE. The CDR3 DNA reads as TGTGCCAGCAGCGTGGGTGCTAGCGGGAGAGCGGAGACCCAGTACTTC. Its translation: CASSVGASGRAETQYF.

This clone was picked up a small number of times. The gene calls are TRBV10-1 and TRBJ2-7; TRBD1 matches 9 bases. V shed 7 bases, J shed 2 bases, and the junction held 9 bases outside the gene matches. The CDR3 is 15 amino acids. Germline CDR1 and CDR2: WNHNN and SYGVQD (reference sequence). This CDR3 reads CASTRLWDRAYEQYF. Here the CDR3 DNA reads TGCGCCAGCACCCGTTTGTGGGACAGGGCCTACGAGCAGTACTTC.

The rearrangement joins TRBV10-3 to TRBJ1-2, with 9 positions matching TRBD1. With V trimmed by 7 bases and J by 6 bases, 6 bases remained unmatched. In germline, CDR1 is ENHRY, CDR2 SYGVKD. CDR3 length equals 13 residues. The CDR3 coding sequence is TGTGCCATCATGACCACAGGGGGCGATGGCTACACCTTC. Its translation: CAIMTTGGDGYTF.

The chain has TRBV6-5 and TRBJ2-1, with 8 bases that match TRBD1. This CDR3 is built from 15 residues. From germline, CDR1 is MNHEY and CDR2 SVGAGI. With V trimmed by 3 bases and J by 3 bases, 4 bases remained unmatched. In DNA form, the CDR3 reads TGTGCCAGCAGTTATTTTGGGACAGGCTACAATGAGCAGTTCTTC. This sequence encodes CASSYFGTGYNEQFF.

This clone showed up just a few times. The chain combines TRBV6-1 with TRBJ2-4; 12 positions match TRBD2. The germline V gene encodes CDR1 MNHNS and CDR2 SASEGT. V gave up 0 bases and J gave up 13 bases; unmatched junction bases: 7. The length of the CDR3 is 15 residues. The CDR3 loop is CASSEAVGLAGTQYF. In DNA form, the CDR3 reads TGTGCCAGCAGTGAAGCTGTCGGACTAGCGGGAACCCAGTACTTC.

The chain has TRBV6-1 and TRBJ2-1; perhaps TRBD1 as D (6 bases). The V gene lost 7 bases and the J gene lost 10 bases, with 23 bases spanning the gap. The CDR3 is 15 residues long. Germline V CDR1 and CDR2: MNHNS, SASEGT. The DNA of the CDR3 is TGTGCCAGCACAAACCAAGGGGGTCCGCTTGGCGAGCAGTTCTTC. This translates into CASTNQGGPLGEQFF.

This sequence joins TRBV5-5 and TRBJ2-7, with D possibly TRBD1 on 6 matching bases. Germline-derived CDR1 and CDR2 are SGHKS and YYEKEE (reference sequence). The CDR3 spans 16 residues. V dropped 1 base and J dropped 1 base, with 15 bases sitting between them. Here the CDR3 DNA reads TGTGCCAGCAGCTTGTTGGTGACAGGAGGTTCCTACGAGCAGTACTTC. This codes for CASSLLVTGGSYEQYF.

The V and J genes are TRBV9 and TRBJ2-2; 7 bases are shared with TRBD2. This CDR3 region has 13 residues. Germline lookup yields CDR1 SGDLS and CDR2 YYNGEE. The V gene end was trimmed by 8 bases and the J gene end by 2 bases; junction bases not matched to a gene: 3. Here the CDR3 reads CASSGGNTGELFF. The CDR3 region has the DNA TGTGCCAGTTCGGGAGGAAACACCGGGGAGCTGTTTTTT.

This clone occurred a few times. The CDR3, as DNA: TGCGCCAGCAGCCTAACCACAGATACGCAGTATTTT. Encoded protein: CASSLTTDTQYF. The chain couples TRBV5-1 to TRBJ2-3, with unresolved D. The CDR3 is 12 amino acids. Germline assignment: CDR1 SGHRS and CDR2 YFSETQ. Trimming removed 4 bases at V and 2 bases at J, with 5 bases between.

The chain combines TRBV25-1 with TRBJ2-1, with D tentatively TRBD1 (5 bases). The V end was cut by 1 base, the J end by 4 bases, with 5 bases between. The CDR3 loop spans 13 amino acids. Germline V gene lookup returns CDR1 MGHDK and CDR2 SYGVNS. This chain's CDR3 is CASSESGYNEQFF. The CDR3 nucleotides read TGTGCCAGCAGTGAATCAGGGTACAATGAGCAGTTCTTC. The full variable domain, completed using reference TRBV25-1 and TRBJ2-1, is EADIYQTPRYLVIGTGKKITLECSQTMGHDKMYWYQQDPGMELHLIHYSYGVNSTEKGDLSSESTVSRIRTEHFPLTLESARPSHTSQYLCASSESGYNEQFFGPGTRLTVL.

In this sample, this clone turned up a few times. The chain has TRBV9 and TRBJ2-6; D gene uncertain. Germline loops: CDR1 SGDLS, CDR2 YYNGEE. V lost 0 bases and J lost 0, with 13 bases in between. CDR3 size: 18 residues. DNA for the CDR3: TGTGCCAGCAGCGTAGGGTTTCGCGGATACTCTGGGGCCAACGTCCTGACTTTC. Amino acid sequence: CASSVGFRGYSGANVLTF.

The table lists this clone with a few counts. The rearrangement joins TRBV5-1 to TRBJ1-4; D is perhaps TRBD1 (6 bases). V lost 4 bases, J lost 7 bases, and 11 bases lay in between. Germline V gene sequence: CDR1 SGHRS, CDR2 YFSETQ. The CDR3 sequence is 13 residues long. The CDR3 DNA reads TGCGCCAGCAGCGCAGGACAGAGTGAAAAACTGTTTTTT. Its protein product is CASSAGQSEKLFF.

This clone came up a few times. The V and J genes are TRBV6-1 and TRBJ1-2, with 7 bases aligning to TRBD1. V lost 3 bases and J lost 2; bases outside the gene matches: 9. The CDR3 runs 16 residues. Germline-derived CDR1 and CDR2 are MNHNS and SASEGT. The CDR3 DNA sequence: TGTGCCAGCAGTGACCAGATAGGGGGCAGGAACTATGGCTACACCTTC. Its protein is CASSDQIGGRNYGYTF.

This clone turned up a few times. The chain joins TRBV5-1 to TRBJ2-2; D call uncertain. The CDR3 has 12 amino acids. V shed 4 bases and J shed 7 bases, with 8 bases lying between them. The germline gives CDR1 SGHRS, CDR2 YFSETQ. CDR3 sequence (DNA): TGCGCCAGCAGCCTTACGGGCGGGGAGCTGTTTTTT. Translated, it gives CASSLTGGELFF.

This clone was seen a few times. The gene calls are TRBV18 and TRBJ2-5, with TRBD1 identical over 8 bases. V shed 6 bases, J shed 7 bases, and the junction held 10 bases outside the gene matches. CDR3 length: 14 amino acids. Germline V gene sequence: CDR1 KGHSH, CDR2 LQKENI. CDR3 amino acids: CASSPGQGTWTQYF. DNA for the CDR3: TGTGCCAGCTCTCCAGGACAGGGTACGTGGACCCAGTACTTC.

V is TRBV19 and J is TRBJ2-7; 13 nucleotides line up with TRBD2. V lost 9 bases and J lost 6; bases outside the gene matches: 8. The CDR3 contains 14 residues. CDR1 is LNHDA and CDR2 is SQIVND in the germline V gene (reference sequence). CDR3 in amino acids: CASGTSGTDGEQYF. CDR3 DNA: TGTGCCAGCGGGACTAGCGGGACGGATGGCGAGCAGTACTTC.

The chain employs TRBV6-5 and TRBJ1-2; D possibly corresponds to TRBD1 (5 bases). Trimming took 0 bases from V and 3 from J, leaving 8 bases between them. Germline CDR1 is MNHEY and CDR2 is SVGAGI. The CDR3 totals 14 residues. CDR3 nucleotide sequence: TGTGCCAGCAGTTACTCCGGGGGGGACTATGGCTACACCTTC. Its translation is CASSYSGGDYGYTF.

CDR3 sequence: CASSFLTAGAITDTQYF. CDR3 coding DNA: TGTGCCAGCAGCTTCCTGACAGCGGGGGCGATCACAGATACGCAGTATTTT. The chain employs TRBV7-8 and TRBJ2-3, with 8 bases aligning to TRBD2. The ends lost 3 bases at V and 2 bases at J; junction bases unmatched: 10. Germline V CDR1 and CDR2: SGHVS, FQNEAQ. The CDR3 has 17 amino acids.